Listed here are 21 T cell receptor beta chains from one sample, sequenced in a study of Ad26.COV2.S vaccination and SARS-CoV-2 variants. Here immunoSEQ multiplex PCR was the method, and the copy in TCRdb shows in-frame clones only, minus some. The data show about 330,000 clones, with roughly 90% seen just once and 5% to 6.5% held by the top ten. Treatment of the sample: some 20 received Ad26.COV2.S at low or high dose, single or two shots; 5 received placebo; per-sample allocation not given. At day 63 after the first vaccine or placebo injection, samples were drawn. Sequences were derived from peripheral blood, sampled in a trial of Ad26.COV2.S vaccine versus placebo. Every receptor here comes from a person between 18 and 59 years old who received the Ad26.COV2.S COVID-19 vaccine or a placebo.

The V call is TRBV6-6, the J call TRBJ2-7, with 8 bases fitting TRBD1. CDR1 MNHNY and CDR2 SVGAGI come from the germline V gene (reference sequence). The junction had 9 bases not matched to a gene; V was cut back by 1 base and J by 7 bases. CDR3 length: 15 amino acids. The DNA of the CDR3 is TGTGCCAGCAGTTACTTGTCAGGGGGCGGTGGGGAGCAGTACGTC. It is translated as CASSYLSGGGGEQYV.

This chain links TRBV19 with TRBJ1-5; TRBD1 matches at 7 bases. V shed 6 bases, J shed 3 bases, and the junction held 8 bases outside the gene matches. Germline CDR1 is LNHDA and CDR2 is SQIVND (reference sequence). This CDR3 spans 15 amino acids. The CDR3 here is CASSFPTGINQPQHF. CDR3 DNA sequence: TGTGCCAGTAGCTTTCCGACAGGGATCAATCAGCCCCAGCATTTT.

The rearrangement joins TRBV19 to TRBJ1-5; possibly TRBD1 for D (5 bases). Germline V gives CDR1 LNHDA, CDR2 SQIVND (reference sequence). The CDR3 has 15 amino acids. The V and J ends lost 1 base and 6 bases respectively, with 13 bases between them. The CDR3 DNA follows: TGTGCCAGTAGTATAGGAGGACATCAAGGTCAGCCCCAGCATTTT. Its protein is CASSIGGHQGQPQHF.

CDR3 sequence (DNA): TGTGCCAGCCTACCCTACGCTAGCAGCTACGAGCAGTACGTC. As protein: CASLPYASSYEQYV. The J gene is TRBJ2-7, the V gene TRBV7-2; perhaps TRBD2 as D (5 bases). The CDR3 runs 14 residues. The V gene lost 8 bases and the J gene lost 3 bases, with 17 bases spanning the gap. CDR1 and CDR2 from the germline V gene are SGHTA and FQGNSA.

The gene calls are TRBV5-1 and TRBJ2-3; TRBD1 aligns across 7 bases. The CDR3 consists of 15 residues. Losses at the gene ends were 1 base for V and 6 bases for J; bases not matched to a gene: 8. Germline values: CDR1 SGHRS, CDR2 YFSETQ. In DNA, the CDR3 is TGCGCCAGCAGCTTGAGTGACAGGGACCGGGATACGCAGTATTTT. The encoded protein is CASSLSDRDRDTQYF.

In DNA, the CDR3 is TGTGCCACGGGAAGGGGGGCGACTAACACAGATACGCAGTATTTT. Amino acid sequence: CATGRGATNTDTQYF. This rearrangement joins TRBV7-9 to TRBJ2-3, with D perhaps matching TRBD1 or TRBD2 (6 bases each). In germline, CDR1 is SEHNR, CDR2 FQNEAQ (reference sequence). The CDR3 sequence is 15 residues long. The V and J ends lost 10 bases and 2 bases respectively, with 19 bases between them.

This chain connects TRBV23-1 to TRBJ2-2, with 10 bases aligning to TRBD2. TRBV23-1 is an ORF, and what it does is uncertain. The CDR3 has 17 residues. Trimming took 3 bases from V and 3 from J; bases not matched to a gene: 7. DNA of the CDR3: TGCGCCAGCAGTCAGGGTAGCGGGAGGTCGGACACCGGGGAGCTGTTTTTT. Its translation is CASSQGSGRSDTGELFF.

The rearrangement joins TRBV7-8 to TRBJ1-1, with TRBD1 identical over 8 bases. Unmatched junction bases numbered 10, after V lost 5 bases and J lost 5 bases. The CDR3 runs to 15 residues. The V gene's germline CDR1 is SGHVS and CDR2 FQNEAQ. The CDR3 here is CASSPKDREGTEAFF. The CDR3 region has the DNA TGTGCCAGCAGCCCAAAGGACAGGGAGGGTACTGAAGCTTTCTTT.

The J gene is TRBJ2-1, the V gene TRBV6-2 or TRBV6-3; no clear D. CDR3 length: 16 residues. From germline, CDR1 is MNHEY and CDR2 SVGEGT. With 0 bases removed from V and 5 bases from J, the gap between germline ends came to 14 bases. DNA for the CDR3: TGTGCCAGCAGTTACTCGATTCTGGGTTCAAACAATGAGCAGTTCTTC. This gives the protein CASSYSILGSNNEQFF.

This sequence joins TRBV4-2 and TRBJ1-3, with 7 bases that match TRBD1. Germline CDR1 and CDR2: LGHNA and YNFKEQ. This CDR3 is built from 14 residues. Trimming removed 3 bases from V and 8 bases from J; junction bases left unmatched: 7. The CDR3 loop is CASSQDRLTDTIYF. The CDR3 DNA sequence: TGTGCCAGCAGCCAGGACAGGTTAACGGACACCATATATTTT.

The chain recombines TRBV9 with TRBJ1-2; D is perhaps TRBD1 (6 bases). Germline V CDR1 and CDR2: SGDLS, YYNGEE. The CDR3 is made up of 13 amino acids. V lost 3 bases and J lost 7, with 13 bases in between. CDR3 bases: TGTGCCAGCAGCGGGGGGGCGCCGGGTGGCTACACCTTC. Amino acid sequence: CASSGGAPGGYTF.

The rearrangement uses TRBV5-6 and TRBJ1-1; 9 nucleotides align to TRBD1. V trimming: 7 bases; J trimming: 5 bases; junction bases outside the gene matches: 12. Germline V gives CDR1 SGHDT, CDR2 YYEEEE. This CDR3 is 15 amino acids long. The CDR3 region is CASWLYRGRGTEAFF. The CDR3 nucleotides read TGTGCCAGCTGGCTATACAGGGGGCGGGGGACTGAAGCTTTCTTT.

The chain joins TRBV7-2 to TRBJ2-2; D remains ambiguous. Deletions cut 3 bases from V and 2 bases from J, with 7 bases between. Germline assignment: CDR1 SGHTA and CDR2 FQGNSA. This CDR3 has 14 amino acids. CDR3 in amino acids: CASSFLGNTGELFF. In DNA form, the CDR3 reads TGTGCCAGCAGCTTCCTAGGAAACACCGGGGAGCTGTTTTTT.

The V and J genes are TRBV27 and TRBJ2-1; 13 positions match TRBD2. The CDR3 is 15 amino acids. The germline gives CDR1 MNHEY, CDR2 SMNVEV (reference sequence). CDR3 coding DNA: TGTACTCATAATGGGACTAGCGGGAAGGACAATGAGCAGTTCTTC. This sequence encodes CTHNGTSGKDNEQFF.

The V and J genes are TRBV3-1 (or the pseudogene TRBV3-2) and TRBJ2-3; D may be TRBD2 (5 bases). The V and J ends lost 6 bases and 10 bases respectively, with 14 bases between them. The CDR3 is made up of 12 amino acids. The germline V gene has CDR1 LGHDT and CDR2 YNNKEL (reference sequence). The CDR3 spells CASRSLGGAQYF. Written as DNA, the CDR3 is TGTGCCAGCAGGTCACTAGGCGGAGCGCAGTATTTT.

The CDR3 loop is CARDGPYNEQFF. CDR3 coding DNA: TGTGCCAGGGACGGACCCTACAATGAGCAGTTCTTC. This chain connects TRBV30 to TRBJ2-1, with D perhaps TRBD1 or TRBD2 (5 bases each). The CDR3 spans 12 residues. Trimming left V 8 bases short and J 2 bases short, with 10 bases between. Germline V gene data show CDR1 as GTSNPN and CDR2 as SVGIG (reference sequence).

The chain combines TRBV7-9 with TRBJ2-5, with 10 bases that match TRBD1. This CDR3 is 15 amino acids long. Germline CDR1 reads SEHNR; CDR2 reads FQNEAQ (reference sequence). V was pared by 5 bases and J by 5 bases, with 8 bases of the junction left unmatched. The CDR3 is CASSPGTGASETQYF. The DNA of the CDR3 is TGTGCCAGCAGCCCTGGGACAGGGGCATCGGAGACCCAGTACTTC.

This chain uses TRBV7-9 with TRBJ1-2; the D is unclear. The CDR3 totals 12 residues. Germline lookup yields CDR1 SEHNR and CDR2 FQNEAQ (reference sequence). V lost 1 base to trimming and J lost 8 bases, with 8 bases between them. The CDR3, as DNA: TGTGCCAGCAGCTTAGAGTTTGGGGGCTACACCTTC. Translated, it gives CASSLEFGGYTF. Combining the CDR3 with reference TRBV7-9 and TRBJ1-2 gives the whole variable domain DTGVSQNPRHKITKRGQNVTFRCDPISEHNRLYWYRQTLGQGPEFLTYFQNEAQLEKSRLLSDRFSAERPKGSFSTLEIQRTEQGDSAMYLCASSLEFGGYTFGSGTRLTVV.

The CDR3 region has the DNA TGTGCCAGCAGCTCGACTGGAAACACCATATATTTT. It encodes CASSSTGNTIYF. This chain joins TRBV7-9 and TRBJ1-3; D call uncertain. Per germline, CDR1 SEHNR and CDR2 FQNEAQ (reference sequence). This CDR3 region has 12 residues. V dropped 4 bases and J dropped 2 bases, with 3 bases sitting between them.

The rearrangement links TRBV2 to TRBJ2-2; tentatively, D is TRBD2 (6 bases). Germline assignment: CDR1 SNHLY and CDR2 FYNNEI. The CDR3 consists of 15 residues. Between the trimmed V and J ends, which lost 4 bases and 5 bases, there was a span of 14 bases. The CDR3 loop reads CASSGRGLLTGELFF. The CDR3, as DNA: TGTGCCAGCAGTGGGCGGGGTCTACTTACCGGGGAGCTGTTTTTT.

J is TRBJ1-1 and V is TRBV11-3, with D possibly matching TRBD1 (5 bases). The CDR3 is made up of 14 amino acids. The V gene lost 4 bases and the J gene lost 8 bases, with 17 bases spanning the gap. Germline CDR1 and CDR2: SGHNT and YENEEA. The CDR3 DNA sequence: TGTGCCAGCAGCTCCCTCGAGGGGATTTCAGAAGCTTTCTTT. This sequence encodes CASSSLEGISEAFF.